Listed here is a single T cell receptor beta chain. The target antigen is unknown. The sample comes from a study of T cell responses to AZD1222 COVID-19 vaccine. Notes on the study in general: Nearly half of spike-specific TCRs reportedly go after variant regions that carry no mutations. The study found Spike-specific TCR breadth and depth rose after two AZD1222 doses. Spike-spanning, vaccine-associated CD4 TCRs were dominant at 160-218 and 743-854. Among AZD1222 vaccinees, only 5 to 7 were seropositive at baseline.

The CDR3 consists of 14 residues. In germline, CDR1 is GTSNPN, CDR2 SVGIG (reference sequence). The trim removed 1 base at V and 0 bases at J, leaving 3 bases unmatched. This table comes from immunoSEQ multiplex PCR, and its TCRdb copy is limited to in-frame clones, with some not included. This sample has fewer than 250,000 clones; about 93% occur once, and the top ten carry roughly 1%. This chain joins TRBV30 and TRBJ2-7; 7 bases line up with TRBD1. Here the sequenced sample was peripheral blood, taken on day 0 of MenACWY control vaccination. The TCR was taken from an adult in good health. DNA of the CDR3: TGTGCCTGGAGTGGAAGGACAGGCTCCTACGAGCAGTACTTC. It yields the protein CAWSGRTGSYEQYF.